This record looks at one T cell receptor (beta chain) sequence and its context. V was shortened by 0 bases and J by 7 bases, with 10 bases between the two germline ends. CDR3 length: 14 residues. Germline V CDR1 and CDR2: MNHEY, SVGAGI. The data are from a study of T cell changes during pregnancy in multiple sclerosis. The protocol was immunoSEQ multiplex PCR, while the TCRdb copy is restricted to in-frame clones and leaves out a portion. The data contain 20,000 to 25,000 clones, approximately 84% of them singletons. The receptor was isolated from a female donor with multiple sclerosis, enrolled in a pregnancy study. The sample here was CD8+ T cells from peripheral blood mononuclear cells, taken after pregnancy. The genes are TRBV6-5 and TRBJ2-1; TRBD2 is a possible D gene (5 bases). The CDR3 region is CASSYSFGENEQFF. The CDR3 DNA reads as TGTGCCAGCAGTTACTCATTCGGGGAGAATGAGCAGTTCTTC.